These 25 T cell receptor beta chains were all obtained from the same sample, sequenced in a study of CD8 T cells in Susac syndrome. Random hexamers were used to reverse transcribe the RNA input (0.5 to 1 ug). MiXCR, run by TCRdb on the immunoSEQ multiplex PCR reads, gives a single entry per CDR3 protein. The sample records some 160,000 distinct CDR3 sequences, 95% being singletons. The sequenced sample was CD8+ T cells from PBMCs. These receptors were obtained from a human donor with multiple sclerosis.

The V call is TRBV20-1, the J call TRBJ2-1; the D gene is possibly TRBD2 (5 bases). The CDR3 is 11 residues long. The V end lost 1 base, the J end lost 12 bases, and 10 bases lay between the germline ends. Germline V gene data show CDR1 as DFQATT and CDR2 as SNEGSKA (reference sequence). The CDR3 bases are TGCAGTGCTAGAGCCCCTGAGGGGCAGTTCTTC. It specifies CSARAPEGQFF.

The chain recombines TRBV29-1 with TRBJ2-1; 12 nucleotides agree with TRBD2. The V gene's germline CDR1 is SQVTM and CDR2 ANQGSEA. This CDR3 region has 14 residues. Trimming removed 1 base from V and 9 bases from J; junction bases left unmatched: 4. The CDR3, as DNA: TGCAGCGTTGAAGGTCTAGCGGGGGGGCCTGAGCAGTTCTTC. Residues: CSVEGLAGGPEQFF.

The chain uses TRBV27 and TRBJ1-1, with 7 bases lining up with TRBD1. Trimming removed 3 bases from V and 10 bases from J; junction bases left unmatched: 17. The germline CDR1 and CDR2 sequences are MNHEY and SMNVEV (reference sequence). This CDR3 has 16 residues. The CDR3 loop reads CASSFSWTGAGIGAFF. CDR3 nucleotide sequence: TGTGCCAGCAGTTTTTCCTGGACAGGAGCGGGGATTGGAGCTTTCTTT.

This chain links TRBV5-6 with TRBJ2-7; D is ambiguous. Trimming removed 0 bases from V and 3 bases from J, with 19 bases in between. The length of the CDR3 is 17 residues. Per germline, CDR1 SGHDT and CDR2 YYEEEE. CDR3 nucleotide sequence: TGTGCCAGCAGCTTGGGTTCTACCTCAACGACCCTCTACGAGCAGTACTTC. This codes for CASSLGSTSTTLYEQYF.

The chain employs TRBV9 and TRBJ2-1; 8 nucleotides align to TRBD1. Germline V gene lookup returns CDR1 SGDLS and CDR2 YYNGEE. J lost 2 bases, V lost 4 bases, and 5 bases had no gene match. This CDR3 has 15 amino acids. CDR3 residues: CASSPAGGPYNEQFF. The CDR3 DNA follows: TGTGCCAGCAGCCCCGCAGGGGGCCCCTACAATGAGCAGTTCTTC.

This clonotype turned up a few times. J is TRBJ2-3 and V is TRBV2, with D perhaps TRBD2 (5 bases). V lost 9 bases and J 6 bases, leaving 10 bases between the germline ends. From germline, CDR1 is SNHLY and CDR2 FYNNEI. The CDR3 length is 11 residues. The CDR3 nucleotides read TGTGCCAGTCGAGGGTGGGATACGCAGTATTTT. This translates into CASRGWDTQYF.

The rearrangement uses TRBV2 and TRBJ1-2; perhaps TRBD1 as D (5 bases). V lost 4 bases and J 5 bases, leaving 11 bases between the germline ends. Germline V gene data show CDR1 as SNHLY and CDR2 as FYNNEI. The CDR3 extends over 13 amino acids. The CDR3 bases are TGTGCCAGCAGTGCTCCGGGGGGGTATGGCTACACCTTC. Translated, it gives CASSAPGGYGYTF.

The chain links TRBV25-1 to TRBJ1-5, with D possibly being TRBD1 (5 bases). The germline V gene has CDR1 MGHDK and CDR2 SYGVNS. Trimming shortened V by 1 base and J by 6 bases, and 10 bases separated the two germline ends. The CDR3 is 14 residues long. CDR3: CASSEWGGSQPQHF. The CDR3 DNA is TGTGCCAGCAGTGAATGGGGGGGTTCTCAGCCCCAGCATTTT.

This clonotype has just one count. The rearrangement joins TRBV9 to TRBJ2-3, with D perhaps given as TRBD1 or TRBD2 (5 bases each). This CDR3 is 14 amino acids long. Looked up from germline, CDR1 is SGDLS and CDR2 is YYNGEE. Trimming removed 3 bases from V and 9 bases from J, with 17 bases in between. CDR3 sequence (DNA): TGTGCCAGCAGCGCCTTTTATCTGGGGGACACGCAGTATTTT. Amino acids: CASSAFYLGDTQYF. The variable domain in full, with the rest retrieved from reference TRBV9 and TRBJ2-3, is DSGVTQTPKHLITATGQRVTLRCSPRSGDLSVYWYQQSLDQGLQFLIQYYNGEERAKGNILERFSAQQFPDLHSELNLSSLELGDSALYFCASSAFYLGDTQYFGPGTRLTVL.

This CDR3 reads CASSQFFTRDDEQFF. CDR3 DNA sequence: TGTGCCAGCAGCCAATTCTTCACCCGGGACGATGAGCAGTTCTTC. V usage is TRBV3-1 and J usage is TRBJ2-1; possibly TRBD1 or TRBD2 for D (5 bases each). The germline V gene has CDR1 LGHDT and CDR2 YNNKEL (reference sequence). V shed 2 bases and J shed 8 bases, with 16 bases lying between them. This CDR3 comprises 15 residues.

This chain links TRBV2 with TRBJ2-4, with a weak D call TRBD2 (6 bases). The V end was cut by 6 bases, the J end by 3 bases, with 12 bases between. CDR1 SNHLY and CDR2 FYNNEI come from the germline V gene. The CDR3 loop spans 14 amino acids. The CDR3 is CASRYLGGKNIQYF. In DNA form, the CDR3 reads TGTGCCAGCAGGTACCTGGGAGGCAAAAACATTCAGTACTTC.

This chain connects TRBV19 to TRBJ2-5; D is undetermined. Trimming removed 1 base from V and 0 bases from J, with 3 bases in between. Germline values: CDR1 LNHDA, CDR2 SQIVND (reference sequence). The CDR3 extends over 13 amino acids. The CDR3 here is CASSIGHQETQYF. CDR3 DNA: TGTGCCAGTAGTATAGGGCACCAAGAGACCCAGTACTTC.

The chain recombines TRBV7-9 with TRBJ2-5, with a possible D match to TRBD2 (5 bases). There are 14 residues in the CDR3. V lost 8 bases to trimming and J lost 3 bases, with 16 bases between them. Germline CDR1 and CDR2: SEHNR and FQNEAQ (reference sequence). CDR3 DNA sequence: TGTGCCAGCCTACCCGAGGGATGGGAAGAGACCCAGTACTTC. Its translation is CASLPEGWEETQYF.

As to this clonotype: Its ends do not fully match the called genes, so a read error is possible. This rearrangement joins TRBV28 to TRBJ1-2; D is uncertain. From germline, CDR1 is MDHEN and CDR2 SYDVKM. The CDR3 sequence is 16 residues long. The CDR3 loop reads CASRLIAWEGDYGYTF. The CDR3 DNA reads as TGTGCCAGCCGTTTGATTGCGTGGGAGGGCGACTATGGCTACACCTTC.

This clonotype was counted once. J is TRBJ2-7 and V is TRBV4-2; 7 bases map to TRBD2. The CDR3 length is 14 residues. V shed 2 bases and J 7 bases; nucleotides not matched to a gene: 8. Germline CDR1 is LGHNA and CDR2 is YNFKEQ. The CDR3 loop reads CASSQRGREVEQYF. The CDR3 bases are TGTGCCAGCAGCCAAAGAGGGAGGGAGGTGGAGCAGTACTTC.

The chain is built from TRBV20-1 and TRBJ1-1, with D perhaps TRBD1 (5 bases). Between the trimmed V and J ends, which lost 5 bases and 4 bases, there was a span of 14 bases. The CDR3 extends over 13 amino acids. Germline V gene lookup returns CDR1 DFQATT and CDR2 SNEGSKA (reference sequence). CDR3 region: CSASPGTGTEAFF. The CDR3 DNA follows: TGCAGTGCTTCTCCAGGGACGGGCACTGAAGCTTTCTTT.

This clonotype appeared a single time. V and J are TRBV20-1 and TRBJ2-7; D may be TRBD1 (6 bases). The V gene lost 4 bases and the J gene lost 3 bases, with 19 bases spanning the gap. Germline CDR1 DFQATT, CDR2 SNEGSKA (reference sequence). The CDR3 is made up of 15 amino acids. As DNA, the CDR3 is TGCAGTGCTACACCAGGGGCAGGGACCTACTACGAGCAGTACTTC. Its protein product is CSATPGAGTYYEQYF.

This rearrangement joins TRBV11-2 to TRBJ2-7; possible D gene TRBD2, 5 bases. The CDR3 extends over 15 amino acids. With 3 bases removed from V and 1 base from J, the gap between germline ends came to 13 bases. Germline loops: CDR1 SGHAT, CDR2 FQNNGV. CDR3 in amino acids: CASSFFAGVSYEQYF. CDR3 DNA: TGTGCCAGCAGCTTCTTTGCCGGGGTTTCCTACGAGCAGTACTTC.

This clonotype was found a few times. The chain joins TRBV12-3 or TRBV12-4 to TRBJ2-7; D remains ambiguous. V was pared by 5 bases and J by 3 bases, with 11 bases between. This CDR3 comprises 13 residues. CDR3 region: CASSPTSGYEQYF. Written as DNA, the CDR3 is TGTGCCAGCAGTCCCACTTCCGGCTACGAGCAGTACTTC.

The rearrangement joins TRBV4-1 to TRBJ2-1; D gene ambiguous. The CDR3 extends over 15 amino acids. The germline V gene encodes CDR1 MGHRA and CDR2 YSYEKL. V dropped 1 base and J dropped 4 bases, with 11 bases sitting between them. CDR3 DNA sequence: TGCGCCAGCAGCCAAGCCCTATACAAATACAATGAGCAGTTCTTC. It translates to CASSQALYKYNEQFF.

The V call is TRBV7-9, the J call TRBJ2-5, with 7 bases matching TRBD1. The CDR3 spans 15 residues. CDR1 SEHNR and CDR2 FQNEAQ come from the germline V gene (reference sequence). V lost 1 base, J lost 1 base, and 3 bases stayed unmatched. The CDR3 loop is CASSLGDRAQETQYF. In DNA form, the CDR3 reads TGTGCCAGCAGCTTAGGAGACAGGGCCCAAGAGACCCAGTACTTC.

J is TRBJ2-3 and V is TRBV11-1; D is undetermined. Germline-derived CDR1 and CDR2 are SGHAT and FQDESV (reference sequence). There are 13 residues in the CDR3. Trimming stripped 1 base from V and 5 bases from J, with 7 bases between. The CDR3 here is CASSLGAVDTQYF. DNA of the CDR3: TGTGCCAGCAGCTTAGGCGCGGTAGATACGCAGTATTTT.

The V call is TRBV28, the J call TRBJ2-7; D may correspond to TRBD1 or TRBD2 (5 bases each). In germline, CDR1 is MDHEN, CDR2 SYDVKM. The CDR3 is 16 amino acids. Trimming pared 6 bases from V and 3 bases from J, leaving 21 bases between. The DNA for the CDR3 is TGTGCCAGCAGCCTAGCTTATCAGGGACGGTTCTACGAGCAGTACTTC. Translated: CASSLAYQGRFYEQYF.

The rearrangement joins TRBV7-9 to TRBJ1-4; D unresolved. There are 14 residues in the CDR3. The germline V gene encodes CDR1 SEHNR and CDR2 FQNEAQ (reference sequence). The germline V and J ends were trimmed by 4 bases and 10 bases, with 16 bases remaining between them. The CDR3, as DNA: TGTGCCAGCAGCTACTGGCCGGGCATGCGAAAACTGTTTTTT. It specifies CASSYWPGMRKLFF.

The rearrangement links TRBV7-3 to TRBJ1-5; no reliable D call. With 4 bases removed from V and 4 bases from J, the gap between germline ends came to 8 bases. The length of the CDR3 is 13 residues. Germline V gene lookup returns CDR1 SGHTA and CDR2 FQGTGA. CDR3 DNA sequence: TGTGCCAGCAGCTCCCTTCCAAATCAGCCCCAGCATTTT. It translates to CASSSLPNQPQHF.